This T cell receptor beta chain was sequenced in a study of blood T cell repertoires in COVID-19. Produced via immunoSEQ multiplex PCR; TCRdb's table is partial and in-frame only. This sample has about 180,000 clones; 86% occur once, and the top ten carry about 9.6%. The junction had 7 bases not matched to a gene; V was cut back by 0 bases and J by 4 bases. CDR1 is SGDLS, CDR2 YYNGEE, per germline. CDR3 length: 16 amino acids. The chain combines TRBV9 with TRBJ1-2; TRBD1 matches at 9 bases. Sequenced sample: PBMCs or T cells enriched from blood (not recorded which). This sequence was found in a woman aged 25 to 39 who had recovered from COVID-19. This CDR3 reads CASSVGTGGVIYGYTF. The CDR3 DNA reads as TGTGCCAGCAGCGTAGGTACAGGGGGCGTGATCTATGGCTACACCTTC.